Below, 31 T cell receptor beta chains from the same sample are listed, as sequenced in a study of T cell repertoires in cytomegalovirus infection. In TCRdb, the reads were re-called with MiXCR into one record per CDR3 protein. The sample has about 160,000 distinct CDR3 sequences; about a sixth are singletons. Sequencing input: CD8+ T cells from PBMCs. These receptors came from a human donor in good health (CMV status not recorded). Some clones in this sample may be carry-over from other donors' samples.

V is TRBV29-1 and J is TRBJ2-1; 8 positions agree with TRBD2. The J segment lost 7 bases and the V segment lost 3 bases, leaving 20 bases of the junction unmatched. The CDR3 sequence is 18 residues long. CDR1 is SQVTM and CDR2 is ANQGSEA in the germline V gene. This CDR3 reads CSVDWRTPGLGFGNEQFF. In DNA, the CDR3 is TGCAGCGTTGATTGGAGGACCCCGGGACTAGGCTTTGGGAATGAGCAGTTCTTC.

The chain uses TRBV4-1 and TRBJ1-1, with TRBD1 identical over 7 bases. V shed 4 bases and J 5 bases; nucleotides not matched to a gene: 10. Germline V gene data show CDR1 as MGHRA and CDR2 as YSYEKL. This CDR3 comprises 15 residues. The CDR3 sequence is CASSPYLQGRTEAFF. The DNA of the CDR3 is TGCGCCAGCAGCCCTTACTTACAGGGGAGGACTGAAGCTTTCTTT.

The CDR3 spells CATSNRTGGYEQYF. The CDR3 DNA is TGTGCCACCAGCAACCGGACAGGGGGATACGAGCAGTACTTC. This chain joins TRBV15 and TRBJ2-7, with TRBD1 matching over 10 bases. Germline CDR1 and CDR2: LNHNV and YYDKDF (reference sequence). Trimming removed 4 bases from V and 4 bases from J; junction bases left unmatched: 4. The CDR3 totals 14 residues. Variable domain in full (rest from reference TRBV15 and TRBJ2-7): DAMVIQNPRYQVTQFGKPVTLSCSQTLNHNVMYWYQQKSSQAPKLLFHYYDKDFNNEADTPDNFQSRRPNTSFCFLDIRSPGLGDTAMYLCATSNRTGGYEQYFGPGTRLTVT.

This clonotype was observed at least ten times. The chain couples TRBV7-8 to TRBJ2-2, with 10 bases fitting TRBD1. The V and J ends lost 2 bases and 3 bases, in that order; junction bases with no gene match: 9. The CDR3 sequence is 18 residues long. Germline assignment: CDR1 SGHVS and CDR2 FQNEAQ. CDR3 sequence (DNA): TGTGCCAGCAGCTTAAGGACAGGGGGTAGAGTGGACACCGGGGAGCTGTTTTTT. Translating gives CASSLRTGGRVDTGELFF.

The genes are TRBV7-8 and TRBJ1-5, with a possible D match to TRBD1 (5 bases). V was cut by 3 bases and J by 4 bases, with 19 bases left in between. Germline CDR1 SGHVS, CDR2 FQNEAQ. The CDR3 has 17 amino acids. The CDR3 sequence is CASSLGPTPSINQPQHF. CDR3 nucleotide sequence: TGTGCCAGCAGCTTGGGGCCGACTCCCTCAATAAATCAGCCCCAGCATTTT.

The chain combines TRBV14 with TRBJ2-1; weak D call: TRBD1 (6 bases). The CDR3 has 14 amino acids. The germline V gene encodes CDR1 SGHDN and CDR2 FVKESK. Trimming pared 4 bases from V and 3 bases from J, leaving 10 bases between. As DNA, the CDR3 is TGTGCCAGCAGCCCGGGACAATTCTACAATGAGCAGTTCTTC. Its translation is CASSPGQFYNEQFF.

This clonotype occurred a few times. J is TRBJ1-5 and V is TRBV7-8; no clear D. The CDR3 contains 18 residues. Germline values: CDR1 SGHVS, CDR2 FQNEAQ. V was clipped by 3 bases and J by 2 bases, with 20 bases between them. This chain's CDR3 is CASSFGAHGPLGNQPQHF. The CDR3 DNA sequence: TGTGCCAGCAGCTTCGGAGCACACGGCCCTCTAGGCAATCAGCCCCAGCATTTT. The variable domain in full, with the rest retrieved from reference TRBV7-8 and TRBJ1-5, is GAGVSQSPRYKVAKRGQDVALRCDPISGHVSLFWYQQALGQGPEFLTYFQNEAQLDKSGLPSDRFFAERPEGSVSTLKIQRTQQEDSAVYLCASSFGAHGPLGNQPQHFGDGTRLSIL.

This clonotype was detected a few times. The rearrangement links TRBV20-1 to TRBJ2-3; 12 bases fit TRBD2. Looked up from germline, CDR1 is DFQATT and CDR2 is SNEGSKA (reference sequence). CDR3 length equals 14 residues. V lost 5 bases and J lost 3; bases outside the gene matches: 3. The CDR3 region has the DNA TGCAGTGCTTCGACTAGCGGGAGAACAGATACGCAGTATTTT. It yields the protein CSASTSGRTDTQYF.

This clonotype has a handful of counts. J is TRBJ2-7 and V is TRBV7-3, with D possibly TRBD1 on 5 matching bases. The germline gives CDR1 SGHTA, CDR2 FQGTGA. The CDR3 totals 12 residues. V lost 5 bases and J lost 6, with 11 bases in between. This chain's CDR3 is CASSHRGTEQYF. The CDR3 DNA reads TGTGCCAGCAGCCATAGGGGTACCGAGCAGTACTTC.

There are many counts of this clonotype. This chain links TRBV7-2 with TRBJ2-7; possibly TRBD1 or TRBD2 for D (5 bases each). This CDR3 contains 14 residues. The V end lost 5 bases, the J end lost 2 bases, and 13 bases lay between the germline ends. CDR1 SGHTA and CDR2 FQGNSA come from the germline V gene. CDR3 amino acids: CASSERGRTYEQYF. In nucleotides, the CDR3 is TGTGCCAGCAGCGAACGGGGCCGTACCTACGAGCAGTACTTC.

The chain couples TRBV28 to TRBJ2-1, with 10 nucleotides matching TRBD2. Trimming at V came to 2 bases and at J to 5 bases, leaving 6 bases not matched to a gene. Looked up from germline, CDR1 is MDHEN and CDR2 is SYDVKM. The CDR3 is made up of 16 amino acids. CDR3 in amino acids: CASSLIASGSDNEQFF. In nucleotides, the CDR3 is TGTGCCAGCAGTTTAATAGCTAGCGGGAGCGACAATGAGCAGTTCTTC.

The rearrangement uses TRBV6-1 and TRBJ1-2; 9 nucleotides match TRBD1. Germline CDR1 and CDR2: MNHNS and SASEGT. Unmatched junction bases numbered 9, after V lost 5 bases and J lost 8 bases. CDR3 length equals 14 residues. The CDR3 is CASSPTGTGPGYTF. CDR3 nucleotides: TGTGCCAGCAGTCCTACCGGGACAGGGCCCGGCTACACCTTC.

This clonotype was seen a few times. This chain joins TRBV27 and TRBJ2-2; D is perhaps TRBD2 (6 bases). Between the trimmed V and J ends, which lost 3 bases and 1 base, there was a span of 15 bases. CDR3 length: 17 residues. Germline V CDR1 and CDR2: MNHEY, SMNVEV (reference sequence). Here the CDR3 reads CASSFGSGDLNTGELFF. DNA of the CDR3: TGTGCCAGCAGTTTTGGGTCGGGGGACTTGAACACCGGGGAGCTGTTTTTT.

This clonotype came up a few times. The rearrangement joins TRBV6-6 to TRBJ2-7; D unresolved. The V and J ends lost 5 bases and 0 bases respectively, with 17 bases between them. Germline V CDR1 and CDR2: MNHNY, SVGAGI (reference sequence). The CDR3 runs to 16 residues. CDR3 in DNA: TGTGCCAGCAGTCCTACTGCAGGTCCCAACTCCTACGAGCAGTACTTC. Its protein is CASSPTAGPNSYEQYF.

This clonotype came up many times. This rearrangement joins TRBV7-9 to TRBJ2-4; D uncertain. The CDR3 covers 15 residues. Germline CDR1 and CDR2: SEHNR and FQNEAQ (reference sequence). With 5 bases removed from V and 0 bases from J, the gap between germline ends came to 11 bases. CDR3 protein: CASSPPQVAKNIQYF. In DNA form, the CDR3 reads TGTGCCAGCAGCCCCCCACAAGTAGCCAAAAACATTCAGTACTTC. Variable domain in full (rest from reference TRBV7-9 and TRBJ2-4): DTGVSQNPRHKITKRGQNVTFRCDPISEHNRLYWYRQTLGQGPEFLTYFQNEAQLEKSRLLSDRFSAERPKGSFSTLEIQRTEQGDSAMYLCASSPPQVAKNIQYFGAGTRLSVL.

The chain employs TRBV7-8 and TRBJ2-7; D possibly corresponds to TRBD1 (5 bases). The CDR3 is made up of 16 amino acids. Trimming stripped 5 bases from V and 0 bases from J, with 17 bases between. Germline V gene data show CDR1 as SGHVS and CDR2 as FQNEAQ. The CDR3 DNA reads as TGTGCCAGCAGCCAAGGAAGGGGCCCAAGCTCCTACGAGCAGTACTTC. Translating it yields CASSQGRGPSSYEQYF.

The chain links TRBV7-9 to TRBJ2-7; a possible D gene is TRBD1 (6 bases). Germline-derived CDR1 and CDR2 are SEHNR and FQNEAQ (reference sequence). CDR3 length: 16 residues. Trimming took 5 bases from V and 2 from J, leaving 19 bases between them. CDR3 nucleotides: TGTGCCAGCAGCGGCGAGGGACACCGCGTGACCTACGAGCAGTACTTC. Translated: CASSGEGHRVTYEQYF.

CDR3 in DNA: TGTGCCAGCAGCCTAGGGACCGGACAGGGAGGACAGCCCCAGCATTTT. The encoded protein is CASSLGTGQGGQPQHF. This chain uses TRBV7-6 with TRBJ1-5; 8 bases fit TRBD1. V shed 5 bases, J shed 7 bases, and the junction held 13 bases outside the gene matches. Germline-derived CDR1 and CDR2 are SGHVS and FNYEAQ. This CDR3 region has 16 residues. Variable domain in full (rest from reference TRBV7-6 and TRBJ1-5): GAGVSQSPRYKVTKRGQDVALRCDPISGHVSLYWYRQALGQGPEFLTYFNYEAQQDKSGLPNDRFSAERPEGSISTLTIQRTEQRDSAMYRCASSLGTGQGGQPQHFGDGTRLSIL.

There are a few counts of this clonotype. The V gene is TRBV12-3 or TRBV12-4, the J gene TRBJ2-2; D is unclear. V was trimmed by 6 bases and J by 3 bases, leaving 11 bases between them. This CDR3 spans 14 amino acids. The CDR3 here is CASSRRRDTGELFF. The CDR3 nucleotides are TGTGCCAGCAGCCGCCGTCGGGACACCGGGGAGCTGTTTTTT.

This clonotype occurred a few times. The chain recombines TRBV6-5 with TRBJ2-5; the D is unclear. Trimming took off 0 bases at V and 5 bases at J, with 10 bases between the two ends. CDR3 length: 14 residues. CDR1 and CDR2 from the germline V gene are MNHEY and SVGAGI. CDR3 residues: CASSYSSGWETQYF. The CDR3 region has the DNA TGTGCCAGCAGTTACTCATCTGGCTGGGAGACCCAGTACTTC.

This clonotype was counted a few times. The chain employs TRBV28 and TRBJ2-7, with 8 bases identical to TRBD1. CDR3 length: 13 residues. V lost 8 bases, J lost 3 bases, and 6 bases stayed unmatched. Germline V gene sequence: CDR1 MDHEN, CDR2 SYDVKM. The CDR3 loop is CASGQDRDYEQYF. The CDR3 nucleotides are TGTGCCAGCGGACAGGACAGGGACTACGAGCAGTACTTC.

This chain links TRBV29-1 with TRBJ1-5, with D perhaps TRBD1 (6 bases). CDR1 SQVTM and CDR2 ANQGSEA come from the germline V gene. V dropped 7 bases and J dropped 3 bases, with 10 bases sitting between them. The CDR3 has 12 residues. CDR3 sequence: CSAGTLNQPQHF. As DNA, the CDR3 is TGCAGCGCCGGGACACTCAATCAGCCCCAGCATTTT.

In its sample, this clonotype was seen a few times. J is TRBJ1-5 and V is TRBV25-1, with TRBD1 matching over 8 bases. Germline V gene data show CDR1 as MGHDK and CDR2 as SYGVNS. With 8 bases clipped from V and 6 bases from J, the junction kept 3 bases outside the gene matches. The CDR3 consists of 12 residues. CDR3 DNA: TGTGCCAGCTCGACAGGGGCTCAGCCCCAGCATTTT. This translates into CASSTGAQPQHF.

The chain uses TRBV7-3 and TRBJ2-1; D is possibly TRBD1 or TRBD2 (6 bases each). CDR1 and CDR2 from the germline V gene are SGHTA and FQGTGA. This CDR3 is 19 amino acids long. Deletions cut 4 bases from V and 3 bases from J, with 25 bases between. The CDR3 reads CASSYGEGGRDTIYNEQFF. In DNA, the CDR3 is TGTGCCAGCAGCTACGGAGAGGGGGGACGGGACACTATCTACAATGAGCAGTTCTTC.

This sequence joins TRBV6-5 and TRBJ2-3; a possible D gene is TRBD2 (5 bases). The CDR3 covers 14 residues. Germline CDR1 is MNHEY and CDR2 is SVGAGI. V was trimmed by 6 bases and J by 8 bases, leaving 18 bases between them. For the CDR3, the DNA is TGTGCCAGCAGCCGGGATTCTGCCCTGAGTACGCAGTATTTT. Its translation is CASSRDSALSTQYF.

This clonotype occurred a few times. The CDR3 DNA follows: TGCAGTGCTAGGGGGGGACAGCCGGTTCTGGGACCTACCTTCCAAGAGACCCAGTACTTC. Translation: CSARGGQPVLGPTFQETQYF. The chain links TRBV20-1 to TRBJ2-5, with D possibly being TRBD1 (7 bases). Germline V gene data show CDR1 as DFQATT and CDR2 as SNEGSKA (reference sequence). Deletions cut 3 bases from V and 1 base from J, with 30 bases between. This CDR3 contains 20 residues.

This clonotype has only a few counts. The chain links TRBV5-6 to TRBJ1-1, with unresolved D. This CDR3 contains 12 residues. V was shortened by 1 base and J by 5 bases, with 6 bases between the two germline ends. Germline V CDR1 and CDR2: SGHDT, YYEEEE. The CDR3 is CASSLTETEAFF. CDR3 in DNA: TGTGCCAGCAGCTTGACGGAGACTGAAGCTTTCTTT.

This clonotype occurred a few times. The CDR3 nucleotides are TGTGCCAGCAGTTTATTAGGCAGGGAAGGCAGCTCCTACAATGAGCAGTTCTTC. Its protein is CASSLLGREGSSYNEQFF. The chain combines TRBV28 with TRBJ2-1; D is possibly TRBD1 (5 bases). The V and J ends lost 1 base and 0 bases respectively, with 16 bases between them. Germline lookup yields CDR1 MDHEN and CDR2 SYDVKM. This CDR3 spans 18 amino acids.

This clonotype appeared a few times. The rearrangement joins TRBV10-3 to TRBJ1-1; D unresolved. Trimming cost V 3 bases and J 3 bases, with 14 bases left between them. The CDR3 has 15 residues. CDR1 and CDR2 (germline): ENHRY, SYGVKD. The CDR3 spells CAISEKLHGDTEAFF. CDR3 DNA: TGTGCCATCAGTGAAAAACTACACGGAGACACTGAAGCTTTCTTT.

This clonotype has a handful of counts. The chain combines TRBV7-2 with TRBJ1-6; TRBD1 matches at 9 bases. The V and J ends lost 7 bases and 7 bases, in that order; junction bases with no gene match: 8. CDR3 size: 15 residues. Germline-derived CDR1 and CDR2 are SGHTA and FQGNSA. In nucleotides, the CDR3 is TGTGCCAGCACACCCAGCGGACAGGGGAATTCACCCCTCCACTTT. Protein sequence: CASTPSGQGNSPLHF.

This clonotype was observed a handful of times. The chain links TRBV19 to TRBJ2-1, with TRBD2 identical over 11 bases. There are 16 residues in the CDR3. V dropped 7 bases and J dropped 1; count of bases not matched to a gene: 6. Looked up from germline, CDR1 is LNHDA and CDR2 is SQIVND (reference sequence). The chain's CDR3 is CASISGTSGSYNEQFF. As DNA, the CDR3 is TGTGCCAGTATTTCGGGGACTAGCGGTTCCTACAATGAGCAGTTCTTC.